These 31 T cell receptor beta chains came from one sample sequenced in a study of cytomegalovirus exposure and HLA in healthy donors. Primers: 60 Vbeta forward and 13 Jbeta reverse. Libraries were prepared by immunoSEQ multiplex PCR; TCRdb keeps only in-frame clonotypes and omits some of them. This repertoire shows approximately 220,000 clones, over 65% found once; its top ten account for 0.55% to 0.75%. Sequenced material: PBMCs. The receptors come from a man aged 18-30 years in good health and CMV-seronegative.

The chain is built from TRBV6-6 and TRBJ2-7, with 9 nucleotides matching TRBD1. This CDR3 region has 14 residues. With V trimmed by 6 bases and J by 7 bases, 10 bases remained unmatched. CDR1 and CDR2 from the germline V gene are MNHNY and SVGAGI (reference sequence). The CDR3 sequence is CASRFQDRGREQYF. The CDR3 DNA reads as TGTGCCAGCAGATTCCAGGACAGGGGACGGGAGCAGTACTTC.

The rearrangement uses TRBV18 and TRBJ2-5; a weak D match, TRBD2 (6 bases). The CDR3 contains 15 residues. Germline assignment: CDR1 KGHSH and CDR2 LQKENI. With 1 base removed from V and 5 bases from J, the gap between germline ends came to 14 bases. CDR3 protein: CASSPRAGSRETQYF. CDR3 sequence (DNA): TGTGCCAGCTCACCACGGGCGGGATCGAGGGAGACCCAGTACTTC.

This chain uses TRBV6-6 with TRBJ1-1; D is perhaps TRBD1 (5 bases). Trimming removed 7 bases at V and 5 bases at J, with 17 bases between. Germline-derived CDR1 and CDR2 are MNHNY and SVGAGI (reference sequence). The CDR3 is made up of 14 amino acids. The CDR3 sequence: CASTLGGISTEAFF. DNA for the CDR3: TGTGCCAGCACCCTCGGGGGGATATCTACTGAAGCTTTCTTT.

This clone was counted a few times. The V and J genes are TRBV19 and TRBJ2-7, with 7 bases identical to TRBD1. Germline CDR1 and CDR2: LNHDA and SQIVND (reference sequence). This CDR3 contains 14 residues. Trimming removed 6 bases from V and 2 bases from J; junction bases left unmatched: 7. The CDR3 DNA reads as TGTGCCAGTAGCACCGGACAGGAGCCCTACGAGCAGTACTTC. This codes for CASSTGQEPYEQYF.

This rearrangement joins TRBV9 to TRBJ1-2; 8 positions agree with TRBD1. Trimming cost V 0 bases and J 2 bases; bases outside gene matches: 9. The germline gives CDR1 SGDLS, CDR2 YYNGEE. This CDR3 is built from 17 residues. The CDR3 loop is CASSVEDRAGHNYGYTF. The DNA for the CDR3 is TGTGCCAGCAGCGTAGAGGACAGGGCTGGGCACAACTATGGCTACACCTTC. Variable domain in full (rest from reference TRBV9 and TRBJ1-2): DSGVTQTPKHLITATGQRVTLRCSPRSGDLSVYWYQQSLDQGLQFLIQYYNGEERAKGNILERFSAQQFPDLHSELNLSSLELGDSALYFCASSVEDRAGHNYGYTFGSGTRLTVV.

J is TRBJ2-1 and V is TRBV19; 10 bases align to TRBD2. Germline trimming cut 7 bases from V and 4 bases from J; bases unmatched to any gene: 10. CDR3 length: 16 residues. From germline, CDR1 is LNHDA and CDR2 SQIVND (reference sequence). CDR3 nucleotides: TGTGCCAGTACCCAAAATCCGGGACTAGCGTACAATGAGCAGTTCTTC. This translates into CASTQNPGLAYNEQFF.

The genes are TRBV7-8 and TRBJ2-2, with a possible D match to TRBD2 (7 bases). V was shortened by 5 bases and J by 5 bases, with 12 bases between the two germline ends. In germline, CDR1 is SGHVS, CDR2 FQNEAQ. This CDR3 contains 14 residues. CDR3 in DNA: TGTGCCAGCAGCAGGGGGGGAGTGACCGGGGAGCTGTTTTTT. Encoded protein: CASSRGGVTGELFF.

V is TRBV18 and J is TRBJ1-1; 7 nucleotides line up with TRBD1. The CDR3 extends over 14 amino acids. CDR1 and CDR2 from the germline V gene are KGHSH and LQKENI. With 3 bases clipped from V and 6 bases from J, the junction kept 7 bases outside the gene matches. As DNA, the CDR3 is TGTGCCAGCTCACCTGGACAGGTCGGTCCTGAAGCTTTCTTT. Amino acid sequence: CASSPGQVGPEAFF.

This rearrangement joins TRBV5-1 to TRBJ2-3, with a weak D call TRBD1 (5 bases). This CDR3 region has 15 residues. V lost 2 bases and J lost 8, with 18 bases in between. The V gene's germline CDR1 is SGHRS and CDR2 YFSETQ. CDR3 amino acids: CASSLSAGPVGTQYF. The DNA for the CDR3 is TGCGCCAGCAGCTTATCGGCAGGGCCGGTTGGTACGCAGTATTTT.

The CDR3 nucleotides are TGTGCCTGGACATCAAAGCAGGGGGCGGGTGGCTACACCTTC. This codes for CAWTSKQGAGGYTF. The rearrangement joins TRBV30 to TRBJ1-2, with TRBD1 identical over 8 bases. This CDR3 is 14 amino acids long. The V segment lost 4 bases and the J segment 7 bases; nucleotides outside the gene matches: 11. Germline V lookup: CDR1 GTSNPN, CDR2 SVGIG (reference sequence).

The chain has TRBV19 and TRBJ1-2, with D perhaps TRBD1 (5 bases). With 6 bases removed from V and 0 bases from J, the gap between germline ends came to 14 bases. This CDR3 comprises 15 residues. From germline, CDR1 is LNHDA and CDR2 SQIVND (reference sequence). CDR3 nucleotides: TGTGCCAGTAGACATCGGGACTCCCCTAACTATGGCTACACCTTC. Translating gives CASRHRDSPNYGYTF.

The CDR3 nucleotides read TGTGCCAGCAGCCAGGAACTAGCGTCCGGGGAGCTGTTTTTT. Translating it yields CASSQELASGELFF. The chain has TRBV4-2 and TRBJ2-2; the match to TRBD2 covers 7 bases. The V gene's germline CDR1 is LGHNA and CDR2 YNFKEQ. The trim removed 3 bases at V and 6 bases at J, leaving 4 bases unmatched. The CDR3 spans 14 residues.

The table lists this clone with a few counts. V and J are TRBV30 and TRBJ2-3, with D perhaps matching TRBD1 (8 bases). CDR1 GTSNPN and CDR2 SVGIG come from the germline V gene (reference sequence). The CDR3 extends over 16 amino acids. With 2 bases removed from V and 1 base from J, the gap between germline ends came to 16 bases. As DNA, the CDR3 is TGTGCCTGGAGTACCGGACAGGGAGGGGGCACAGATACGCAGTATTTT. The encoded protein is CAWSTGQGGGTDTQYF.

The V and J genes are TRBV30 and TRBJ1-2, with no clear D. Between the trimmed V and J ends, which lost 0 bases and 6 bases, there was a span of 5 bases. The germline CDR1 and CDR2 sequences are GTSNPN and SVGIG (reference sequence). The CDR3 spans 11 residues. CDR3 sequence (DNA): TGTGCCTGGAGTGTGGCAGATGGCTACACCTTC. Translation gives CAWSVADGYTF.

The chain links TRBV6-5 to TRBJ1-2; no reliable D call. The CDR3 sequence is 14 residues long. Germline values: CDR1 MNHEY, CDR2 SVGAGI. V shed 4 bases and J shed 6 bases, with 15 bases lying between them. The CDR3 nucleotides read TGTGCCAGCAGTTTCTTTGGAGGGCAGGATGGCTACACCTTC. Translation gives CASSFFGGQDGYTF.

V is TRBV27 and J is TRBJ2-7; TRBD2 matches 8 bases. Germline lookup yields CDR1 MNHEY and CDR2 SMNVEV (reference sequence). The V segment lost 6 bases and the J segment 2 bases; nucleotides outside the gene matches: 3. The CDR3 is 13 residues long. In DNA, the CDR3 is TGTGCCAGCAGAATAGCGGGGACCTACGAGCAGTACTTC. Protein product: CASRIAGTYEQYF.

CDR3 sequence reads: CASSPQDRTYEQYF. DNA for the CDR3: TGTGCCAGCAGTCCCCAGGACAGAACCTACGAGCAGTACTTC. The rearrangement links TRBV28 to TRBJ2-7; D possibly corresponds to TRBD1 (6 bases). Trimming took 5 bases from V and 2 from J, leaving 13 bases between them. Germline lookup yields CDR1 MDHEN and CDR2 SYDVKM. CDR3 size: 14 residues.

The sample holds a few counts of this clone. This rearrangement joins TRBV9 to TRBJ1-3, with TRBD1 identical over 7 bases. Germline V lookup: CDR1 SGDLS, CDR2 YYNGEE. The V segment lost 4 bases and the J segment 2 bases; nucleotides outside the gene matches: 6. This CDR3 spans 15 amino acids. The CDR3 DNA is TGTGCCAGCAGCCGTAACACAGGGGCTGGAAACACCATATATTTT. This translates into CASSRNTGAGNTIYF. Drawing the rest from reference TRBV9 and TRBJ1-3, the complete variable domain is DSGVTQTPKHLITATGQRVTLRCSPRSGDLSVYWYQQSLDQGLQFLIQYYNGEERAKGNILERFSAQQFPDLHSELNLSSLELGDSALYFCASSRNTGAGNTIYFGEGSWLTVV.

This clone has a count of ten or more. Given the absence of the conserved phenylalanine or tryptophan at the CDR3 end, a read error is likely. It is unclear where the CDR3 begins or ends on the DNA, so no DNA is shown, and the CDR3 is as TCRdb lists it. The chain couples TRBV2 to TRBJ1-5. The CDR3 has 13 amino acids, counting both end residues. CDR1 and CDR2 from the germline V gene are SNHLY and FYNNEI. CDR3 sequence: CASSFYDSGSLRL.

The chain is built from TRBV30 and TRBJ2-7, with TRBD2 matching over 8 bases. This CDR3 is 15 amino acids long. V shed 2 bases and J 2 bases; nucleotides not matched to a gene: 8. From germline, CDR1 is GTSNPN and CDR2 SVGIG (reference sequence). CDR3 nucleotide sequence: TGTGCCTGGAGTTGGCGGGAGGCCTCCCCCTACGAGCAGTACTTC. The encoded protein is CAWSWREASPYEQYF.

The chain combines TRBV6-1 with TRBJ1-1; 7 nucleotides align to TRBD1. Germline V gives CDR1 MNHNS, CDR2 SASEGT. V was clipped by 7 bases and J by 6 bases; unmatched bases: 8. The CDR3 runs 13 residues. Written as DNA, the CDR3 is TGTGCCAGCATTAAACAGGGGATCGCTGAAGCTTTCTTT. Translation: CASIKQGIAEAFF.

The chain links TRBV7-8 to TRBJ1-1; 8 bases agree with TRBD1. This CDR3 has 15 amino acids. The V and J ends lost 1 base and 1 base, in that order; junction bases with no gene match: 2. The germline gives CDR1 SGHVS, CDR2 FQNEAQ. The CDR3 spells CASSLGTGTNTEAFF. In nucleotides, the CDR3 is TGTGCCAGCAGCTTAGGGACAGGGACGAACACTGAAGCTTTCTTT. Full variable domain (outside the CDR3, taken from reference TRBV7-8 and TRBJ1-1): GAGVSQSPRYKVAKRGQDVALRCDPISGHVSLFWYQQALGQGPEFLTYFQNEAQLDKSGLPSDRFFAERPEGSVSTLKIQRTQQEDSAVYLCASSLGTGTNTEAFFGQGTRLTVV.

This clone appeared a single time. The chain employs TRBV25-1 and TRBJ2-1, with TRBD1 identical over 12 bases. Germline lookup yields CDR1 MGHDK and CDR2 SYGVNS. This CDR3 spans 16 amino acids. V lost 0 bases to trimming and J lost 12 bases; unmatched junction nucleotides: 9. This CDR3 reads CASSEYRDRGRKGQFF. The CDR3 nucleotides are TGTGCCAGCAGTGAATATAGGGACAGGGGGCGAAAAGGGCAGTTCTTC.

The rearrangement uses TRBV28 and TRBJ2-7; TRBD1 might be the D (5 bases). V gave up 5 bases and J gave up 2 bases, with 16 bases separating them. The germline V gene encodes CDR1 MDHEN and CDR2 SYDVKM. The CDR3 spans 15 residues. The CDR3 DNA reads TGTGCCAGCAGTCCCCCACCCACAGGAGCCTACGAGCAGTACTTC. It is translated as CASSPPPTGAYEQYF.

V usage is TRBV6-5 and J usage is TRBJ1-4; 8 nucleotides line up with TRBD1. This CDR3 comprises 15 residues. Trimming at V came to 0 bases and at J to 8 bases, leaving 5 bases not matched to a gene. Germline assignment: CDR1 MNHEY and CDR2 SVGAGI. CDR3 in DNA: TGTGCCAGCAGTTACTCGAACAGGGGGGGGGAAAAACTGTTTTTT. This translates into CASSYSNRGGEKLFF.

The rearrangement joins TRBV9 to TRBJ1-1; weak D call: TRBD1 (5 bases). Germline CDR1 is SGDLS and CDR2 is YYNGEE. This CDR3 spans 12 amino acids. Trimming took off 5 bases at V and 5 bases at J, with 10 bases between the two ends. CDR3 amino acids: CASSRGGTEAFF. The CDR3 DNA follows: TGTGCCAGCAGTAGGGGTGGGACTGAAGCTTTCTTT. Using reference TRBV9 and TRBJ1-1 for the parts outside the CDR3, the full variable domain is DSGVTQTPKHLITATGQRVTLRCSPRSGDLSVYWYQQSLDQGLQFLIQYYNGEERAKGNILERFSAQQFPDLHSELNLSSLELGDSALYFCASSRGGTEAFFGQGTRLTVV.

This chain connects TRBV7-9 to TRBJ2-1; a possible D gene is TRBD1 (5 bases). The V end was cut by 5 bases, the J end by 9 bases, with 8 bases between. Germline CDR1 is SEHNR and CDR2 is FQNEAQ (reference sequence). The CDR3 extends over 11 amino acids. DNA of the CDR3: TGTGCCAGCAGCCGGCAGGGTGAGCAGTTCTTC. Translating it yields CASSRQGEQFF.

The V call is TRBV11-3, the J call TRBJ2-1; weak D call: TRBD2 (6 bases). CDR1 is SGHNT and CDR2 is YENEEA in the germline V gene. The CDR3 is 15 residues long. Trimming left V 6 bases short and J 4 bases short, with 16 bases between. CDR3 residues: CASSPGTLGYNEQFF. The CDR3 region has the DNA TGTGCCAGCAGTCCCGGGACTCTAGGGTACAATGAGCAGTTCTTC.

The chain carries TRBV10-3 and TRBJ2-4; D possibly corresponds to TRBD2 (5 bases). The V end was cut by 6 bases, the J end by 2 bases, with 5 bases between. The V gene's germline CDR1 is ENHRY and CDR2 SYGVKD. The CDR3 has 12 residues. The CDR3 coding sequence is TGTGCCATCAGGGACTCCAAAAACATTCAGTACTTC. This sequence encodes CAIRDSKNIQYF.

V and J are TRBV20-1 and TRBJ1-2, with D uncertain. Germline V gene data show CDR1 as DFQATT and CDR2 as SNEGSKA (reference sequence). The CDR3 is 10 amino acids. Trimming removed 7 bases from V and 8 bases from J, with 11 bases in between. This CDR3 is CSGEGGGYTF. CDR3 DNA: TGCAGTGGGGAGGGAGGCGGCTACACCTTC.

This clone has a handful of counts. The chain recombines TRBV19 with TRBJ1-1; possible D gene TRBD1, 5 bases. The V end was cut by 1 base, the J end by 6 bases, with 9 bases between. Germline V gives CDR1 LNHDA, CDR2 SQIVND (reference sequence). The CDR3 covers 13 residues. Here the CDR3 reads CASSIVRESEAFF. The DNA of the CDR3 is TGTGCCAGTAGTATAGTCAGGGAATCTGAAGCTTTCTTT.